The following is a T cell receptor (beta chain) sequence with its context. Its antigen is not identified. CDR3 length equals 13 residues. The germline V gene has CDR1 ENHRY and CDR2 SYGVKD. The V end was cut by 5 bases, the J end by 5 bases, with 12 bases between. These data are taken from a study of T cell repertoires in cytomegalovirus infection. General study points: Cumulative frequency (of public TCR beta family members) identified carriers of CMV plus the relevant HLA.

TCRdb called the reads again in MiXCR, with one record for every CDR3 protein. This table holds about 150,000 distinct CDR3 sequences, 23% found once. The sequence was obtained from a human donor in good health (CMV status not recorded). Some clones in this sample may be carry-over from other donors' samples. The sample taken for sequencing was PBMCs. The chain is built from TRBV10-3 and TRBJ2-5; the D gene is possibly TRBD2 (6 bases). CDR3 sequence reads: CAISQRDSETQYF. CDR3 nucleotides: TGTGCCATCAGTCAAAGGGACTCGGAGACCCAGTACTTC.